Listed below are T cell receptor beta chains from one sample, sequenced in a study of blood T cells in healthy people across ages. TCRdb re-called the 5' RACE reads with MiXCR, one entry per CDR3 protein. This sample has approximately 770,000 distinct CDR3 sequences; about 62% occur once, and the top ten carry over 20%. What was sequenced was blood. These receptors originate from a man in his thirties or forties in good health. The conserved cysteine and the conserved F or W are not part of the CDR3 here.

>TRBJ2-1|TRBV12-3/TRBV12-4
ASSLVSGGLNEQF
>TRBJ2-5|TRBV5-1
ASSLMTSGIQETQY
>TRBJ2-1|TRBV4-3
ASSQDIGLEQF
>.|TRBV20-1
SAKHRVLDEQY
>TRBJ2-5|TRBV5-1
ASSGSLGETQY
>TRBJ2-1|TRBV29-1
SAPGSGNVLGEQF
>TRBJ2-1|TRBV12-3/TRBV12-4
ASSIRDLNNEQF
>TRBJ1-1|TRBV20-1
SADPGHMNTEAF
>TRBJ2-7|TRBV29-1
SVEVGERGARNEQY
>TRBJ1-5|TRBV6-5
ASSYSKSGRVNQPQH
>TRBJ2-7|TRBV7-9
ASSLAGQGRHEQY
>TRBJ2-5|TRBV18
ASSPASRAGGETQY
>TRBJ2-1|TRBV7-6
ASSLREQSYNEQF
>TRBJ2-7|TRBV7-2
ASSVQVDSSYEQY
>TRBJ2-1|TRBV28
ASTPGQIHPMSSYNEQF
>TRBJ2-3|TRBV15
APFTDTQY
>TRBJ1-2|TRBV10-3
AISGRAPRYGYT
>TRBJ2-6|TRBV6-2/TRBV6-3
ASSYASFSSGANVLT
>TRBJ2-4|TRBV29-1
SGGGSGNIQY
>.|TRBV4-3
ASSQEWAGTSSYEQY
>TRBJ2-1|TRBV7-2
ASSSTGTSALYYNEQF
>TRBJ2-7|TRBV5-1
ASSTDYEQY
>TRBJ2-1|TRBV20-1
SARDFSGRSYNEQF
>TRBJ2-1|TRBV7-3
ASSLNGDLNEQF
>TRBJ2-5|TRBV7-9
ASSLRPGPRQETQY
>TRBJ2-7|TRBV6-2/TRBV6-3
ASRDRATYEQY
>TRBJ1-5|TRBV10-2
ASSESGEPQH
>TRBJ1-2|TRBV20-1
SARGQGLNYGYT
>TRBJ1-1|TRBV5-1
ASSGGEGMNTEAF
>TRBJ2-1|TRBV20-1
SVPPIGGTSGANEQF
>.|TRBV12-3/TRBV12-4
ASSRRGYNEQY
>TRBJ2-3|TRBV4-3
ASSHREADTQY
>TRBJ2-1|TRBV20-1
SAISGSSYNEQF
>TRBJ1-2|TRBV7-9
ASSPRQAIYGYT
>TRBJ2-1|TRBV4-3
ASSVQLADHNEQF
>TRBJ2-7|TRBV27
ASSFQTGSYEQY
>TRBJ2-3|TRBV5-4
ASSLDRGGTDTQY
>TRBJ1-2|TRBV4-3
ASSQEDRYGYT
>TRBJ2-1|TRBV7-2
ASSLDSGSYNEQF
>TRBJ2-1|TRBV4-3
ASSQAASVDEQF
>TRBJ2-2|TRBV11-2
ASSVQGVYTGELF
>TRBJ1-4|TRBV7-9
ASSLGPRRGTNEKLF
>TRBJ2-5|TRBV18
ASSQGFGETQY
>TRBJ1-1|TRBV25-1
ASSVRGEAF
>TRBJ2-3|TRBV4-2
ASSQNRGDGGIRDTQY
>.|TRBV4-1
ASSQTLLGGVQETQY
>TRBJ2-5|TRBV10-3
AISDSRQETQY
>TRBJ1-2|TRBV29-1
GGGTGERGYT
>TRBJ1-1|TRBV7-2
ASSLEGGITEAF
>TRBJ2-1|TRBV2
ASSDGYRYNEQF
>TRBJ1-4|TRBV14
ASSSGGGWEKLF